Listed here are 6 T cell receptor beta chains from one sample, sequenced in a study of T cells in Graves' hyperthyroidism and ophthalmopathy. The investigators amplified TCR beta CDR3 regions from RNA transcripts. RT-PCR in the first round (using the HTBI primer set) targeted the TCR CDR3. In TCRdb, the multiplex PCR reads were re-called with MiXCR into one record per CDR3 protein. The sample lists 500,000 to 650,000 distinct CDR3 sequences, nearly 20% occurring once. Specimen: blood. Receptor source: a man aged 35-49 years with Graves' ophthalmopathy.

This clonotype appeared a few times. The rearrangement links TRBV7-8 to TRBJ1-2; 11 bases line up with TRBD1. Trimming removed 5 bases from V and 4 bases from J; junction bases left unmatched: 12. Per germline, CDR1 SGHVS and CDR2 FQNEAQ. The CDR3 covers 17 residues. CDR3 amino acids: CASSPEAGTGGSYGYTF. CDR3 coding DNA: TGTGCCAGCAGCCCCGAAGCCGGGACAGGGGGTTCCTATGGCTACACCTTC.

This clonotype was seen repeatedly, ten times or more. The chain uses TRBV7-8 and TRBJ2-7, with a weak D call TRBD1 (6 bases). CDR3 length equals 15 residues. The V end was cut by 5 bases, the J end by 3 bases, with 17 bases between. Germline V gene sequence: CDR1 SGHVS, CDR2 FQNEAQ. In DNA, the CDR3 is TGTGCCAGCAGCCGGACAGCCTCAGCTCTCTACGAGCAGTACTTC. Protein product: CASSRTASALYEQYF.

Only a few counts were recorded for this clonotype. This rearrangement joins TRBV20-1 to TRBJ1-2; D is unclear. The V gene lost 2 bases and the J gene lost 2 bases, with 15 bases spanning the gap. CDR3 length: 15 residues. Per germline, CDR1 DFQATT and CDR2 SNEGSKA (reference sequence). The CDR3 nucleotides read TGCAGTGCTAGATTGAGAGGAGGCTCCAACTATGGCTACACCTTC. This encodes CSARLRGGSNYGYTF.

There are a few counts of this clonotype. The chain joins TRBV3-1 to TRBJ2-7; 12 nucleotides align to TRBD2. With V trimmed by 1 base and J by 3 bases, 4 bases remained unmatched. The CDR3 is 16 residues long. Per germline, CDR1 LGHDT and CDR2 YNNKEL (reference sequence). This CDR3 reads CASSQGTSGALYEQYF. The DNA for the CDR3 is TGTGCCAGCAGCCAAGGGACTAGCGGGGCACTCTACGAGCAGTACTTC.

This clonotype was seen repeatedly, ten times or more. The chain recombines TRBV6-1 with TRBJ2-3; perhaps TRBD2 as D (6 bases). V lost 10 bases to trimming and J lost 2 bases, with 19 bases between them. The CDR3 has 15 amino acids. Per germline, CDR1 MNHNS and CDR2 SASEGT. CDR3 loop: CAIDSGLLLTDTQYF. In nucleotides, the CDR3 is TGTGCCATAGACTCGGGACTTCTGCTCACAGATACGCAGTATTTT.

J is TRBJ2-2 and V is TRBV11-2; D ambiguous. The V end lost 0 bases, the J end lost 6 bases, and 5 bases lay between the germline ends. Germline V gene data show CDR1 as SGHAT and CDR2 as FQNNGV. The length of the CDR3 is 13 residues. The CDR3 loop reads CASSLEWAGELFF. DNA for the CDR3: TGTGCCAGCAGCTTAGAGTGGGCCGGGGAGCTGTTTTTT.